These T cell receptor beta chains were read from a single sample in a study of beta chain features in type 1 diabetes. The data were produced by immunoSEQ multiplex PCR, yet TCRdb's version contains in-frame clones alone and is incomplete. The data contain 300,000 to 350,000 clones, roughly 8% of them seen just once; the ten biggest clones take up approximately 0.44%. Sequencing input: central memory CD4+ T cells from blood. All receptors come from a woman younger than 35 in good health. Both conserved end residues are trimmed from each CDR3. Fields, in order: D gene, J gene, V gene, CDR3 protein. The D gene is left open where the match is weak.

- TRBJ1-3 TRBV6-5 ASGFGSAGNTIY
- TRBJ2-3 TRBV7-2 ASSLWPGISDTQY
TRBD1 TRBJ2-1 TRBV6-6 ASSVRDRNNEQF
TRBD1 TRBJ1-1 TRBV7-2 ASSRDRNTEAF
- TRBJ2-1 TRBV11-2 ASSRNRGYAF
TRBD2 TRBJ2-1 TRBV6-5 ASRWDYANYNEQF
- TRBJ1-4 TRBV5-4 ASSDHAAGKLF
- TRBJ2-3 TRBV25-1 ASRGSGTDTQY
- TRBJ2-1 TRBV11-2 ASSAHREPNNEQF
- TRBJ1-5 TRBV11-1 ASSLNRWQPQH
TRBD1 TRBJ1-1 TRBV7-9 ASSFIRDSSEAF
TRBD1 TRBJ1-4 TRBV27 ASSLDGTGGREKLF
TRBD1 TRBJ2-7 TRBV10-2 ASKGQTVSYEQY
TRBD2 TRBJ2-5 TRBV7-2 ASSSLAGGSLETQY
- TRBJ1-2 TRBV11-1 ASSPDGTYGYT
TRBD2 TRBJ2-3 TRBV7-2 ASSRTSGRASDTQY
- TRBJ2-3 TRBV7-6 ASSLRDTQY
- TRBJ2-7 TRBV18 ASSPTEAREQY
- TRBJ2-3 TRBV29-1 SVEPTDTQY
- TRBJ1-1 TRBV7-9 ASSPPARGEAF
- TRBJ2-7 TRBV4-3 ASSPKWGVYEQY
- TRBJ1-1 TRBV18 ASSPAAGKNTEAF
- TRBJ2-3 TRBV5-5 ASSFSPGGGTDTQY
TRBD2 TRBJ2-3 TRBV2 ASIGWTSPDTQY
- TRBJ2-3 TRBV4-3 ASSQAIRRDTQY
TRBD1 TRBJ2-7 TRBV2 ASSDRDRAYEQY
- TRBJ2-5 TRBV6-5 ASSDQQLRETQY
TRBD1 TRBJ1-1 TRBV7-3 ASSYGQGATEAF
- TRBJ1-5 TRBV4-2 ASSHLNQPQH
- TRBJ2-1 TRBV4-2 ASSVRLSGNEQF
TRBD2 TRBJ2-5 TRBV7-2 ASSTSGTSGRETQY
TRBD2 TRBJ2-5 TRBV11-2 ASSIQAGARETQY
- TRBJ2-4 TRBV10-3 AISEPGEKNIQY
- TRBJ1-1 TRBV6-6 ASSGRNTEAF
- TRBJ1-4 TRBV10-3 AISEGQSYNEKLF
TRBD1 TRBJ1-3 TRBV2 ASRDRGDTIY
- TRBJ1-2 TRBV5-8 ASSNRAESPGYT
- TRBJ1-2 TRBV7-2 ASSLRMHGYT
- TRBJ1-4 TRBV7-9 ASSVGTPEKLF
TRBD2 TRBJ2-1 TRBV5-1 ASSLPGGMGNEQF
- TRBJ1-1 TRBV6-6 ASTKGGTEAF
- TRBJ2-5 TRBV6-6 ASSSGNQETQY
- TRBJ2-1 TRBV5-8 ASSLGAWSYEQF
- TRBJ2-1 TRBV12-5 ASAQDYSYNEQF
- TRBJ2-1 TRBV20-1 SALAHNEQF
- TRBJ1-4 TRBV6-6 ASTGRYFEKLF
- TRBJ2-3 TRBV7-9 ASSLAWTSTDTQY
- TRBJ2-1 TRBV6-6 ASNSVGGHEQF